A few counts support the clone carrying this TCR beta chain. The sample originates from a study of blood T cell repertoires in COVID-19. The overall study: COVID-19 samples, acute and convalescent, were from the United States, Italy and Spain. From T cells, B-cell-depleted T cells, or PBMCs came the material, which was cDNA or gDNA.

This CDR3 region has 15 residues. Per germline, CDR1 MDHEN and CDR2 SYDVKM. V lost 5 bases, J lost 5 bases, and 11 bases stayed unmatched. Authors' data handling: Nucleated cell counts were estimated from reference gene primer amplification. Profiling relied on immunoSEQ multiplex PCR, and the TCRdb table lists in-frame clones only, not all of them. V and J calls and clone size are as listed in that table; D and trimming were resolved from the DNA. The table lists approximately 97,000 clones, about 88% of them singletons. Sequenced input: peripheral blood. V is TRBV28 and J is TRBJ2-7; 8 bases fit TRBD2. This TCR was sampled from a woman aged 80 or older with acute or convalescent COVID-19. The CDR3 protein is CASSLSSAGAHEQYF. CDR3 in DNA: TGTGCCAGCAGTCTATCCTCAGCGGGGGCCCACGAGCAGTACTTC.